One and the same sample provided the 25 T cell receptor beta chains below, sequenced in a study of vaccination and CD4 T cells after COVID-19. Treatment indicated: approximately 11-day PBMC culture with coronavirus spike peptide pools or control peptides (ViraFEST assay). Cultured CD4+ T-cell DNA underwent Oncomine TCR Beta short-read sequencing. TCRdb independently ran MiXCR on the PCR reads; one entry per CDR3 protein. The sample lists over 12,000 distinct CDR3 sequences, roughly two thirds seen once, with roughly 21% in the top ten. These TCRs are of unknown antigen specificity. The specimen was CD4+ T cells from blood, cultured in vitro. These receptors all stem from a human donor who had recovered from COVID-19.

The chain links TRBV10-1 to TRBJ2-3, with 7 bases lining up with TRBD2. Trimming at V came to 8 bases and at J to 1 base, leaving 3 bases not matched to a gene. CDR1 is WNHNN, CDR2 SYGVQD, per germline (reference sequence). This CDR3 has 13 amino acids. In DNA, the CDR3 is TGCGCCAGCGGAGCGGGGCGCACAGATACGCAGTATTTT. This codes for CASGAGRTDTQYF.

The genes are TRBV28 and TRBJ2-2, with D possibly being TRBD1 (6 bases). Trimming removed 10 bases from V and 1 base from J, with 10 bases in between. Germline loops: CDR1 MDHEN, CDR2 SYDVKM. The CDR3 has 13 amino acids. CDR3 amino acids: CATQTGNTGELFF. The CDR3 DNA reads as TGTGCCACTCAGACAGGGAACACCGGGGAGCTGTTTTTT.

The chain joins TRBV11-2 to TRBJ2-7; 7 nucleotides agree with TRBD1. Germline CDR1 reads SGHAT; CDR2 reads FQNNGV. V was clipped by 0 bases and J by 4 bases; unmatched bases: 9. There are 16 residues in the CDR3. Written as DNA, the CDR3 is TGTGCCAGCAGCTTAGATCCTGGGACAGACAGATACGAGCAGTACTTC. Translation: CASSLDPGTDRYEQYF.

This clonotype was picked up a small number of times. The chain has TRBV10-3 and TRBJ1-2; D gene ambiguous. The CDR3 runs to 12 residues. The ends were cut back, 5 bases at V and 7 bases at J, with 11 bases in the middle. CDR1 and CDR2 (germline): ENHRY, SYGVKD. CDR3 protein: CAISFFDGGYTF. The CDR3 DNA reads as TGTGCCATCAGTTTCTTCGACGGTGGCTACACCTTC.

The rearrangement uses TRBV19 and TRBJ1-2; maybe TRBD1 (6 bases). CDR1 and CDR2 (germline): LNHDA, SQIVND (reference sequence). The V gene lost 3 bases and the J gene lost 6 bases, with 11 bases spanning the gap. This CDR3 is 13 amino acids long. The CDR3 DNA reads TGTGCCAGTAGTATGTGGGGGGCAGATGGCTACACCTTC. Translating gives CASSMWGADGYTF.

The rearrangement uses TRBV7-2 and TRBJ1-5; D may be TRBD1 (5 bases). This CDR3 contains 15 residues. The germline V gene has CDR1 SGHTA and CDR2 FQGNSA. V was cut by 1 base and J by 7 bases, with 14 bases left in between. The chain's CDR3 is CASSLDGGGGQPQHF. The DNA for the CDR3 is TGTGCCAGCAGCTTAGACGGGGGTGGTGGCCAGCCCCAGCATTTT.

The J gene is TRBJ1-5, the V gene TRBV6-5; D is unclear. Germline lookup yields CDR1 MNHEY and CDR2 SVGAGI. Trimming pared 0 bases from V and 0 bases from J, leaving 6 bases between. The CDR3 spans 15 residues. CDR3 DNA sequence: TGTGCCAGCAGTTACTCGACCGCTAGCAATCAGCCCCAGCATTTT. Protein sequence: CASSYSTASNQPQHF.

DNA of the CDR3: TGTGCGTTTAGGACAGGCCTCGGGAATGAGCAGTTCTTC. As protein: CAFRTGLGNEQFF. The gene calls are TRBV30 and TRBJ2-1, with 7 positions matching TRBD1. Germline V gives CDR1 GTSNPN, CDR2 SVGIG (reference sequence). The length of the CDR3 is 13 residues.

In DNA, the CDR3 is TGTGCCAGCAGGCTGGACAGGGCAGGGTTAGATACGCAGTATTTT. Translated, it gives CASRLDRAGLDTQYF. This chain links TRBV28 with TRBJ2-3; 8 bases fit TRBD1. J gave up 5 bases and V 6 bases, and 10 bases lay outside the gene matches. This CDR3 comprises 15 residues. CDR1 MDHEN and CDR2 SYDVKM come from the germline V gene.

As DNA, the CDR3 is TGTGCCAGCAGCGCAGGGACAGGGGGAACCGGGGAGCTGTTTTTT. This gives the protein CASSAGTGGTGELFF. The chain links TRBV7-8 to TRBJ2-2, with 11 bases identical to TRBD1. The germline CDR1 and CDR2 sequences are SGHVS and FQNEAQ. The CDR3 sequence is 15 residues long. V dropped 5 bases and J dropped 5; count of bases not matched to a gene: 4.

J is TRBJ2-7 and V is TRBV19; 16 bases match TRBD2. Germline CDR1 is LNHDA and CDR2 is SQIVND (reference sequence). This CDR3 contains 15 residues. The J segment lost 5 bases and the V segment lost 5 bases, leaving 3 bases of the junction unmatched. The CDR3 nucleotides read TGTGCCAGTAGTGCGGGACTAGCGGGGGGGCACGAGCAGTACTTC. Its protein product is CASSAGLAGGHEQYF.

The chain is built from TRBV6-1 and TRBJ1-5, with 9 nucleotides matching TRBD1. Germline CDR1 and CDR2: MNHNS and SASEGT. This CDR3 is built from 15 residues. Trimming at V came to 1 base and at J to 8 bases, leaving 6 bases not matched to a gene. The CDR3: CASSEEGQGTEPQHF. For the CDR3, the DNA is TGTGCCAGCAGTGAAGAAGGACAGGGGACGGAGCCCCAGCATTTT.

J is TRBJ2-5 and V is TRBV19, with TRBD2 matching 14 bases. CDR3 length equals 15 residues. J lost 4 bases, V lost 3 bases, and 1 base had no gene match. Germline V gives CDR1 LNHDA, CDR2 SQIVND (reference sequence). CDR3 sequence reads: CASSIGTSGRETQYF. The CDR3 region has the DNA TGTGCCAGTAGTATCGGGACTAGCGGGAGAGAGACCCAGTACTTC.

CDR3: CASSKVRGGTDTQYF. The CDR3 nucleotides read TGTGCCAGCAGTAAAGTGAGAGGGGGCACAGATACGCAGTATTTT. The rearrangement uses TRBV25-1 and TRBJ2-3; D might be TRBD1 or TRBD2, each matching 5 bases. This CDR3 has 15 amino acids. Germline assignment: CDR1 MGHDK and CDR2 SYGVNS. V gave up 5 bases and J gave up 1 base, with 13 bases separating them. The variable domain in full, with the rest retrieved from reference TRBV25-1 and TRBJ2-3, is EADIYQTPRYLVIGTGKKITLECSQTMGHDKMYWYQQDPGMELHLIHYSYGVNSTEKGDLSSESTVSRIRTEHFPLTLESARPSHTSQYLCASSKVRGGTDTQYFGPGTRLTVL.

The CDR3 nucleotides read TGTGCCAGCAGTGCCAAAATGGACACTTCCACCATATATTTT. It translates to CASSAKMDTSTIYF. The gene calls are TRBV6-1 and TRBJ1-3; D might be TRBD1 (5 bases). Germline loops: CDR1 MNHNS, CDR2 SASEGT. This CDR3 comprises 14 residues. Trimming stripped 4 bases from V and 9 bases from J, with 16 bases between.

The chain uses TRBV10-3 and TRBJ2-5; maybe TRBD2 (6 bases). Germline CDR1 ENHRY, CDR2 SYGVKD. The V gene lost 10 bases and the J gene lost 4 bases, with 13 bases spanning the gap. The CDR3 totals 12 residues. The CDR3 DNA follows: TGTGCCAGCCAGGGAGCGGGAGAGACCCAGTACTTC. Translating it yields CASQGAGETQYF.

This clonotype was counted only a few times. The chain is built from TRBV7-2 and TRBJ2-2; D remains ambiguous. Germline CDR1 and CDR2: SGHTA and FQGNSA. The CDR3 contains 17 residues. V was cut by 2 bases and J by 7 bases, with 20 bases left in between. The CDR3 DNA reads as TGTGCCAGCAGCTTAAGAATCCGGGCCGGGCGTGGCGGGGAGCTGTTTTTT. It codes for CASSLRIRAGRGGELFF.

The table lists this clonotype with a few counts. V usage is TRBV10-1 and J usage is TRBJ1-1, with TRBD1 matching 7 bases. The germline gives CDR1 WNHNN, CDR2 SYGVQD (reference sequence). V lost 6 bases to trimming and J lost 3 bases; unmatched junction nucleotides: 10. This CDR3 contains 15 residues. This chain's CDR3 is CASRRLQGGDTEAFF. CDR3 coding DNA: TGCGCCAGCAGGAGGTTGCAGGGGGGTGACACTGAAGCTTTCTTT.

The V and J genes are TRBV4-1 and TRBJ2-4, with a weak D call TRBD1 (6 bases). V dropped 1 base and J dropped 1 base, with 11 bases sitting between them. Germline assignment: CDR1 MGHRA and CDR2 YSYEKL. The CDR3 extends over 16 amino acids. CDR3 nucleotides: TGCGCCAGCAGCCAAGTACTTGGGGGCGCCAAAAACATTCAGTACTTC. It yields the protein CASSQVLGGAKNIQYF.

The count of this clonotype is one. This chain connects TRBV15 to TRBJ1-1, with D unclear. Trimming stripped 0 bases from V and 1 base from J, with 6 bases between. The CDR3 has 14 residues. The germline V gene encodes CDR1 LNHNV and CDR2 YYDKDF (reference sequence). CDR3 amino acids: CATSRDGRNTEAFF. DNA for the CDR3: TGTGCCACCAGCAGAGATGGAAGGAACACTGAAGCTTTCTTT.

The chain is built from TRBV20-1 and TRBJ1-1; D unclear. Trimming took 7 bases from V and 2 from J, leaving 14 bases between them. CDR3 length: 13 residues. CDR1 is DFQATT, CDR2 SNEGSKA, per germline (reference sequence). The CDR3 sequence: CSGYETVNTEAFF. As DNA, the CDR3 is TGCAGTGGTTATGAGACCGTTAACACTGAAGCTTTCTTT.

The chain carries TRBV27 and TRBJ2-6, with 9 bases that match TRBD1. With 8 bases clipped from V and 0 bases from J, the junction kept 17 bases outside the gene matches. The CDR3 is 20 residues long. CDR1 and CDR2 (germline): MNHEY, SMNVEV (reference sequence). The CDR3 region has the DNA TGTGCCAGCGGGCGAAGATCTGGGACAGGGACCCTCTCTGGGGCCAACGTCCTGACTTTC. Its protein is CASGRRSGTGTLSGANVLTF.

In nucleotides, the CDR3 is TGTGCCGGCTCGCGGGGGGGTTCCTACATGAACACTGAAGCTTTCTTT. Translation: CAGSRGGSYMNTEAFF. This chain connects TRBV6-1 to TRBJ1-1; maybe TRBD1 (5 bases). The V gene's germline CDR1 is MNHNS and CDR2 SASEGT. The CDR3 runs to 16 residues. The germline V and J ends were trimmed by 11 bases and 0 bases, with 22 bases remaining between them.

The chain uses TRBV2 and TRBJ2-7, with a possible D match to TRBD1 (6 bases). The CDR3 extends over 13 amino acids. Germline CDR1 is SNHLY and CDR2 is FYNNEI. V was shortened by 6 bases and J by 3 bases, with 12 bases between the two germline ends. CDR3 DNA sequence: TGTGCCAGCAGCAGGGGATTCCTCTACGAGCAGTACTTC. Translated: CASSRGFLYEQYF.

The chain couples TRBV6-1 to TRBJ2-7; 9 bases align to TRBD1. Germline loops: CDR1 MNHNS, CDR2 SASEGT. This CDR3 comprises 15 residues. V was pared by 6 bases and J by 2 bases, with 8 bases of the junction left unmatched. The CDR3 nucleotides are TGTGCCAGCAGGGACAGGGGCCTGAACCCCTACGAGCAGTACTTC. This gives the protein CASRDRGLNPYEQYF.